The 19 T cell receptor beta chains below all came from one sample that was sequenced in a study of neoadjuvant anti-PD-1 for oral cavity cancer. Clones were read by immunoSEQ multiplex PCR, and TCRdb kept only the in-frame ones, dropping some. The sample lists some 29,000 clones, about 77% seen once, with 3.4% in the top ten. The time point is: after neoadjuvant nivolumab, at surgical resection. The material was PBMCs, obtained after nivolumab (anti-PD-1) treatment. All receptors derive from a person aged 35-80 years with oral cavity squamous cell carcinoma.

This chain joins TRBV9 and TRBJ2-7, with D perhaps given as TRBD1 or TRBD2 (5 bases each). Trimming removed 0 bases from V and 7 bases from J, with 14 bases in between. The germline V gene encodes CDR1 SGDLS and CDR2 YYNGEE. This CDR3 is 14 amino acids long. CDR3 sequence: CASSVAPRGGEQYF. In DNA, the CDR3 is TGTGCCAGCAGCGTAGCTCCTCGGGGCGGTGAGCAGTACTTC.

The J gene is TRBJ2-5, the V gene TRBV27, with D unclear. The CDR3 runs 15 residues. V lost 0 bases and J 5 bases, leaving 13 bases between the germline ends. Germline loops: CDR1 MNHEY, CDR2 SMNVEV (reference sequence). CDR3 in DNA: TGTGCCAGCAGTTTATCCCGCGGAACCCACGAGACCCAGTACTTC. It yields the protein CASSLSRGTHETQYF.

This clone was recorded only once. The V gene is TRBV4-3, the J gene TRBJ1-6, with TRBD1 as a possible D gene (6 bases). CDR1 is LGHNA and CDR2 is YSLEER in the germline V gene. CDR3 size: 18 residues. V was trimmed by 0 bases and J by 7 bases, leaving 19 bases between them. The CDR3: CASSQDGDMRLGNSPLHF. The CDR3 region has the DNA TGCGCCAGCAGCCAAGATGGGGACATGAGGTTGGGAAATTCACCCCTCCACTTT.

This rearrangement joins TRBV27 to TRBJ2-1; 10 bases map to TRBD2. The CDR3 extends over 15 amino acids. CDR1 is MNHEY and CDR2 is SMNVEV in the germline V gene (reference sequence). The trim removed 5 bases at V and 6 bases at J, leaving 7 bases unmatched. The CDR3 region has the DNA TGTGCCAGCAGTCTCACTAGCGGGGCGACCAATGAGCAGTTCTTC. It is translated as CASSLTSGATNEQFF.

The chain has TRBV10-1 and TRBJ2-7, with a possible D match to TRBD1 (5 bases). Germline CDR1 is WNHNN and CDR2 is SYGVQD (reference sequence). The V gene lost 3 bases and the J gene lost 7 bases, with 19 bases spanning the gap. The CDR3 is 15 amino acids. Here the CDR3 reads CASSDEAGPNGEQYF. The CDR3 DNA reads as TGCGCCAGCAGTGATGAGGCAGGGCCGAATGGAGAGCAGTACTTC.

The chain employs TRBV5-1 and TRBJ1-5; no clear D. V lost 0 bases, J lost 0 bases, and 4 bases lay in between. Germline V lookup: CDR1 SGHRS, CDR2 YFSETQ. The CDR3 has 14 residues. In nucleotides, the CDR3 is TGCGCCAGCAGCTTGGCAGGTAGCAATCAGCCCCAGCATTTT. Protein sequence: CASSLAGSNQPQHF.

In this sample, this clone turned up once. This rearrangement joins TRBV7-9 to TRBJ2-1; D unclear. Per the germline V gene, CDR1 is SEHNR and CDR2 is FQNEAQ (reference sequence). There are 14 residues in the CDR3. Trimming removed 3 bases at V and 4 bases at J, with 10 bases between. CDR3 bases: TGTGCCAGCAGCTTGGATAGTGGATACAATGAGCAGTTCTTC. This translates into CASSLDSGYNEQFF.

V is TRBV7-2 and J is TRBJ2-7; 7 bases map to TRBD1. This CDR3 has 13 amino acids. The V and J ends lost 4 bases and 7 bases, in that order; junction bases with no gene match: 7. The germline V gene encodes CDR1 SGHTA and CDR2 FQGNSA. Here the CDR3 DNA reads TGTGCCAGCAGCTCAGACAGGGTGGGGGAGCAGTACTTC. Translating gives CASSSDRVGEQYF.

This clone was detected only a few times. The chain recombines TRBV4-1 with TRBJ1-4, with D uncertain. Trimming stripped 2 bases from V and 4 bases from J, with 14 bases between. Germline CDR1 reads MGHRA; CDR2 reads YSYEKL. The CDR3 sequence is 16 residues long. The CDR3 nucleotides are TGCGCCAGCAGCCAACCGGGCCGGCGGGGTAATGAAAAACTGTTTTTT. Translation: CASSQPGRRGNEKLFF.

The chain recombines TRBV28 with TRBJ2-7, with D perhaps TRBD2 (6 bases). With 5 bases removed from V and 7 bases from J, the gap between germline ends came to 9 bases. Germline V gene lookup returns CDR1 MDHEN and CDR2 SYDVKM. The CDR3 loop spans 11 amino acids. The CDR3 region has the DNA TGTGCCAGCAGTGGGGGGAGGGAGCAGTACTTC. Translating it yields CASSGGREQYF.

This clone has a handful of counts. The chain is built from TRBV19 and TRBJ1-5, with TRBD1 matching over 10 bases. J gave up 3 bases and V 7 bases, and 6 bases lay outside the gene matches. Germline V gene sequence: CDR1 LNHDA, CDR2 SQIVND (reference sequence). This CDR3 is built from 15 residues. This chain's CDR3 is CASTLGTGVNQPQHF. The CDR3, as DNA: TGTGCCAGTACTTTAGGGACAGGGGTCAATCAGCCCCAGCATTTT. Complete variable domain (other parts from reference TRBV19 and TRBJ1-5): DGGITQSPKYLFRKEGQNVTLSCEQNLNHDAMYWYRQDPGQGLRLIYYSQIVNDFQKGDIAEGYSVSREKKESFPLTVTSAQKNPTAFYLCASTLGTGVNQPQHFGDGTRLSIL.

The chain uses TRBV7-9 and TRBJ1-1; unclear D gene. The CDR3 runs 12 residues. With 6 bases removed from V and 0 bases from J, the gap between germline ends came to 5 bases. CDR1 and CDR2 (germline): SEHNR, FQNEAQ (reference sequence). The CDR3 is CASRVVNTEAFF. The CDR3 DNA sequence: TGTGCCAGCAGAGTCGTGAACACTGAAGCTTTCTTT. Full variable domain (outside the CDR3, taken from reference TRBV7-9 and TRBJ1-1): DTGVSQNPRHKITKRGQNVTFRCDPISEHNRLYWYRQTLGQGPEFLTYFQNEAQLEKSRLLSDRFSAERPKGSFSTLEIQRTEQGDSAMYLCASRVVNTEAFFGQGTRLTVV.

The chain recombines TRBV10-3 with TRBJ1-1, with 9 bases matching TRBD1. This CDR3 is built from 14 residues. After removal of 6 bases from V and 3 bases from J, the junction contained 5 bases not matched to a gene. Per the germline V gene, CDR1 is ENHRY and CDR2 is SYGVKD. CDR3 DNA sequence: TGTGCCATCAGGAGACAGGGGGGGGACACTGAAGCTTTCTTT. This encodes CAIRRQGGDTEAFF.

This clone was counted once. The CDR3 nucleotides read TGCGCCAGCAGCTTGGATAGGGGGCAAGGGAGTGAGCAGTTCTTC. It translates to CASSLDRGQGSEQFF. The gene calls are TRBV5-1 and TRBJ2-1, with 7 nucleotides matching TRBD1. Looked up from germline, CDR1 is SGHRS and CDR2 is YFSETQ. V lost 0 bases and J lost 9; bases outside the gene matches: 9. CDR3 length: 15 residues.

The rearrangement uses TRBV11-3 and TRBJ2-1, with D tentatively TRBD2 (7 bases). Germline V gene data show CDR1 as SGHNT and CDR2 as YENEEA. CDR3 length equals 18 residues. The V end lost 3 bases, the J end lost 0 bases, and 18 bases lay between the germline ends. CDR3 loop: CASSFGGGVNSSYNEQFF. CDR3 nucleotide sequence: TGTGCCAGCAGCTTTGGCGGGGGCGTTAACAGCTCCTACAATGAGCAGTTCTTC.

As DNA, the CDR3 is TGTGCCAGCCGGGACAGGGGTGTTCAGCCCCAGCATTTT. This translates into CASRDRGVQPQHF. The chain is built from TRBV19 and TRBJ1-5, with 10 bases that match TRBD1. The CDR3 contains 13 residues. The J segment lost 6 bases and the V segment lost 9 bases, leaving 5 bases of the junction unmatched. CDR1 is LNHDA and CDR2 is SQIVND in the germline V gene (reference sequence).

The chain couples TRBV2 to TRBJ1-2; D remains unclear. Germline CDR1 SNHLY, CDR2 FYNNEI. V lost 6 bases and J 7 bases, leaving 9 bases between the germline ends. CDR3 length equals 11 residues. CDR3 sequence reads: CASSYTSGYTF. In DNA form, the CDR3 reads TGTGCCAGCAGCTATACTAGTGGCTACACCTTC. Full variable domain (missing parts from reference TRBV2 and TRBJ1-2): EPEVTQTPSHQVTQMGQEVILRCVPISNHLYFYWYRQILGQKVEFLVSFYNNEISEKSEIFDDQFSVERPDGSNFTLKIRSTKLEDSAMYFCASSYTSGYTFGSGTRLTVV.

V usage is TRBV11-3 and J usage is TRBJ1-1; maybe TRBD1 (5 bases). This CDR3 spans 12 amino acids. Germline V gives CDR1 SGHNT, CDR2 YENEEA. Trimming left V 4 bases short and J 3 bases short, with 6 bases between. The DNA for the CDR3 is TGTGCCAGCAGCTCGGGGGACACTGAAGCTTTCTTT. Residues: CASSSGDTEAFF.

The V gene is TRBV7-2, the J gene TRBJ2-1, with 7 bases lining up with TRBD1. The CDR3 contains 17 residues. J was trimmed by 2 bases and V by 3 bases; bases with no gene match: 10. CDR1 and CDR2 from the germline V gene are SGHTA and FQGNSA. In DNA form, the CDR3 reads TGTGCCAGCAGCTTGACGGGACAGCAGATACCCTACAATGAGCAGTTCTTC. Protein sequence: CASSLTGQQIPYNEQFF.